This TCR beta chain stems from a study of T-cell memory formation after mild COVID-19. The CDR3 covers 15 residues. Per germline, CDR1 SGHVS and CDR2 FQNEAQ. Deletions cut 5 bases from V and 2 bases from J, with 16 bases between. In this sample, this clonotype turned up a few times. Constant-segment-primed 5'RACE gave TCR alpha and TCR beta cDNA libraries with sample barcodes and UMIs. TCRdb fed the 5' RACE reads into MiXCR, producing one record per CDR3 protein. The sample has just under 350,000 distinct CDR3 sequences; under 15% are singletons. This chain links TRBV7-8 with TRBJ2-7; maybe TRBD2 (6 bases). The origin of this receptor is a man aged 18 to 30 who had mild COVID-19 (a few samples of this study predate the infection). Cell type and time point are not known. The sample comprised PBMCs or a T cell subset sorted from them (not recorded which). In nucleotides, the CDR3 is TGTGCCAGCAGCACGGTCCGGGACTCAACCTACGAGCAGTACTTC. Its translation: CASSTVRDSTYEQYF.